The 22 T cell receptor beta chains reported below all come from one sample, sequenced in a study of shared clonotypes between healthy human individuals. Repertoires were generated with immunoSEQ multiplex PCR, while TCRdb's copy carries only in-frame clones and drops some. Found here are roughly 2.2 million clones, roughly 90% of them singletons; the top ten hold 0.3% to 0.45%. The sequenced material came from naive CD4+ T cells from PBMCs. Subset specified: CD45RA+ positively selected. The receptors derive from a man between 18 and 35 years old in good health. Some clones in this sample may be carry-over from other donors' samples.

The J gene is TRBJ1-4, the V gene TRBV27; 7 bases align to TRBD1. CDR1 MNHEY and CDR2 SMNVEV come from the germline V gene (reference sequence). The CDR3 length is 17 residues. Germline trimming cut 4 bases from V and 2 bases from J; bases unmatched to any gene: 10. The CDR3 region is CASSSPRGGATNEKLFF. The CDR3 DNA follows: TGTGCCAGCAGTTCGCCCAGGGGGGGGGCGACTAATGAAAAACTGTTTTTT. Combining the CDR3 with reference TRBV27 and TRBJ1-4 gives the whole variable domain EAQVTQNPRYLITVTGKKLTVTCSQNMNHEYMSWYRQDPGLGLRQIYYSMNVEVTDKGDVPEGYKVSRKEKRNFPLILESPSPNQTSLYFCASSSPRGGATNEKLFFGSGTQLSVL.

Of note for this clone: The identical CDR3 is also encoded by other nucleotide sequences in the sample. V gene TRBV9 combines with J gene TRBJ2-2; D gene unclear. Trimming stripped 2 bases from V and 5 bases from J, with 7 bases between. The CDR3 is 13 amino acids. Germline V gene sequence: CDR1 SGDLS, CDR2 YYNGEE. The DNA of the CDR3 is TGTGCCAGCAGCGTCCTGGGGACCGGGGAGCTGTTTTTT. As protein: CASSVLGTGELFF.

On this clone itself: Other DNA sequences from this sample encode an identical CDR3 as well. The J gene is TRBJ2-1, the V gene TRBV15; no clear D. This CDR3 is 15 amino acids long. The V gene's germline CDR1 is LNHNV and CDR2 YYDKDF (reference sequence). The V end was cut by 1 base, the J end by 4 bases, with 11 bases between. The CDR3 region is CATSRGTSSYNEQFF. For the CDR3, the DNA is TGTGCCACCAGCAGAGGTACCAGCTCATACAATGAGCAGTTCTTC. The full variable domain, its missing parts supplied by reference TRBV15 and TRBJ2-1, is DAMVIQNPRYQVTQFGKPVTLSCSQTLNHNVMYWYQQKSSQAPKLLFHYYDKDFNNEADTPDNFQSRRPNTSFCFLDIRSPGLGDTAMYLCATSRGTSSYNEQFFGPGTRLTVL.

This clone showed up just a few times. Other DNA sequences in the same sample also yield this CDR3. The chain is built from TRBV6-5 and TRBJ1-5; D is ambiguous. The germline V gene has CDR1 MNHEY and CDR2 SVGAGI. CDR3 length: 14 amino acids. V shed 0 bases and J shed 1 base, with 4 bases lying between them. The CDR3 DNA reads TGTGCCAGCAGTTACTCTGGGAGCAATCAGCCCCAGCATTTT. Its protein product is CASSYSGSNQPQHF.

The CDR3 coding sequence is TGTGCCAGCAGTTACCGGGGAACCCCTGGGGCCAACGTCCTGACTTTC. It encodes CASSYRGTPGANVLTF. The chain uses TRBV6-5 and TRBJ2-6, with D possibly TRBD2 on 5 matching bases. CDR1 is MNHEY and CDR2 is SVGAGI in the germline V gene. The CDR3 is 16 amino acids. The V and J ends lost 2 bases and 2 bases respectively, with 10 bases between them.

The rearrangement links TRBV9 to TRBJ2-2, with D uncertain. There are 14 residues in the CDR3. V was clipped by 0 bases and J by 6 bases, with 9 bases between them. Germline V gene sequence: CDR1 SGDLS, CDR2 YYNGEE. The CDR3 sequence is CASSVVDWAGELFF. Written as DNA, the CDR3 is TGTGCCAGCAGCGTAGTTGATTGGGCCGGGGAGCTGTTTTTT.

This clone was observed a few times. The chain has TRBV27 and TRBJ1-2, with 8 positions matching TRBD1. Germline CDR1 and CDR2: MNHEY and SMNVEV (reference sequence). J was trimmed by 8 bases and V by 5 bases; bases with no gene match: 7. This CDR3 is 13 amino acids long. CDR3 DNA sequence: TGTGCCAGCAGTCCACAGGGGGGGATAGGCTACACCTTC. Amino acid sequence: CASSPQGGIGYTF.

Worth noting for this clone: Other nucleotide sequences from this sample produce the same CDR3. V usage is TRBV7-8 and J usage is TRBJ2-1, with 12 positions matching TRBD2. Germline V gene data show CDR1 as SGHVS and CDR2 as FQNEAQ. Trimming removed 2 bases from V and 6 bases from J; junction bases left unmatched: 5. This CDR3 region has 16 residues. CDR3: CASSLLRLAGVNEQFF. The CDR3 region has the DNA TGTGCCAGCAGCTTACTTCGACTAGCGGGGGTCAATGAGCAGTTCTTC.

The genes are TRBV11-2 and TRBJ1-6, with 8 nucleotides matching TRBD1. The germline gives CDR1 SGHAT, CDR2 FQNNGV. This CDR3 contains 15 residues. With 6 bases clipped from V and 5 bases from J, the junction kept 6 bases outside the gene matches. In nucleotides, the CDR3 is TGTGCCAGCAGATCGCCGACAGGGGATAATTCACCCCTCCACTTT. It encodes CASRSPTGDNSPLHF.

The chain joins TRBV5-1 to TRBJ2-5, with TRBD2 matching over 14 bases. Per germline, CDR1 SGHRS and CDR2 YFSETQ. V gave up 0 bases and J gave up 4 bases; unmatched junction bases: 5. The CDR3 totals 17 residues. The chain's CDR3 is CASSLGLAGGTAETQYF. CDR3 bases: TGCGCCAGCAGCTTGGGACTAGCGGGAGGGACCGCAGAGACCCAGTACTTC.

This clone is a singleton in its sample. V usage is TRBV30 and J usage is TRBJ1-3, with D perhaps TRBD1 (6 bases). Germline loops: CDR1 GTSNPN, CDR2 SVGIG (reference sequence). V lost 2 bases and J 7 bases, leaving 18 bases between the germline ends. The CDR3 covers 15 residues. The CDR3 region is CAWSRGTGRSNTIYF. The CDR3 DNA sequence: TGTGCCTGGAGTCGGGGAACAGGGAGGTCCAACACCATATATTTT.

This clone has just one count. This same CDR3 is encoded by further DNA sequences in the sample. V gene TRBV18 combines with J gene TRBJ2-1; 7 nucleotides match TRBD2. V lost 6 bases, J lost 0 bases, and 2 bases stayed unmatched. The CDR3 is 14 amino acids. Germline V gives CDR1 KGHSH, CDR2 LQKENI. This chain's CDR3 is CASSRGGSYNEQFF. For the CDR3, the DNA is TGTGCCAGCTCTCGCGGGGGCTCCTACAATGAGCAGTTCTTC.

The genes are TRBV9 and TRBJ1-1; no clear D gene. This CDR3 has 13 amino acids. The germline CDR1 and CDR2 sequences are SGDLS and YYNGEE. Trimming took 4 bases from V and 1 from J, leaving 8 bases between them. The CDR3 region is CASSPRQNTEAFF. The CDR3 DNA reads as TGTGCCAGCAGCCCCAGACAGAACACTGAAGCTTTCTTT.

This clone was counted once. The V gene is TRBV13, the J gene TRBJ2-6; TRBD1 aligns across 7 bases. The V and J ends lost 4 bases and 4 bases, in that order; junction bases with no gene match: 10. CDR1 and CDR2 from the germline V gene are PRHDT and FYEKMQ (reference sequence). The CDR3 totals 17 residues. The CDR3 bases are TGTGCCAGCAGCTCAACCCGGGACAGCCCCGGGGCCAACGTCCTGACTTTC. It yields the protein CASSSTRDSPGANVLTF.

This chain uses TRBV28 with TRBJ1-5; no firm D call. V shed 7 bases and J shed 7 bases, with 17 bases lying between them. CDR1 and CDR2 (germline): MDHEN, SYDVKM. The CDR3 spans 14 residues. This chain's CDR3 is CASNPIPRTQPQHF. The CDR3 DNA reads TGTGCCAGCAACCCTATCCCCCGCACGCAGCCCCAGCATTTT.

This chain links TRBV6-4 with TRBJ2-2, with D possibly being TRBD2 (5 bases). CDR3 size: 13 residues. Germline loops: CDR1 MRHNA, CDR2 SNTAGT. Trimming pared 6 bases from V and 6 bases from J, leaving 11 bases between. The CDR3 is CASRRATAGELFF. CDR3 nucleotide sequence: TGTGCCAGCAGGAGGGCCACCGCCGGGGAGCTGTTTTTT.

Details on this clone: The same CDR3 also results from other DNA sequences found in this sample. The chain couples TRBV9 to TRBJ1-3; 7 bases are a match to TRBD1. This CDR3 contains 14 residues. With 3 bases clipped from V and 4 bases from J, the junction kept 4 bases outside the gene matches. Germline values: CDR1 SGDLS, CDR2 YYNGEE. CDR3 DNA: TGTGCCAGCAGCGCAGGGACAGCGGGAAACACCATATATTTT. It encodes CASSAGTAGNTIYF.

The V call is TRBV19, the J call TRBJ1-4; no clear D. Germline-derived CDR1 and CDR2 are LNHDA and SQIVND (reference sequence). The V gene lost 8 bases and the J gene lost 3 bases, with 13 bases spanning the gap. The CDR3 runs 14 residues. The CDR3 coding sequence is TGTGCCAGTCTAGCGGGTACCGCTAATGAAAAACTGTTTTTT. Translation gives CASLAGTANEKLFF.

The chain has TRBV12-5 and TRBJ2-3, with D perhaps matching TRBD2 (5 bases). The V gene's germline CDR1 is LGHNT and CDR2 FRNRAP. This CDR3 is built from 16 residues. Between the trimmed V and J ends, which lost 1 base and 5 bases, there was a span of 16 bases. CDR3 region: CASGLGRVGLGDTQYF. The CDR3 DNA sequence: TGTGCTAGTGGTTTGGGTCGGGTCGGACTCGGAGATACGCAGTATTTT.

The chain employs TRBV6-5 and TRBJ1-2; possible D gene TRBD1, 5 bases. From germline, CDR1 is MNHEY and CDR2 SVGAGI. V lost 4 bases, J lost 2 bases, and 14 bases lay in between. The CDR3 is 15 residues long. The CDR3 sequence: CASSWGQHLNYGYTF. The DNA of the CDR3 is TGTGCCAGCAGTTGGGGCCAGCATCTCAACTATGGCTACACCTTC.

The chain joins TRBV28 to TRBJ1-2; the match to TRBD1 covers 9 bases. The CDR3 is 15 amino acids. The J segment lost 4 bases and the V segment lost 4 bases, leaving 7 bases of the junction unmatched. Germline CDR1 and CDR2: MDHEN and SYDVKM. The CDR3: CASSSPGQGRYGYTF. The CDR3 DNA reads TGTGCCAGCAGTTCACCCGGACAGGGGCGCTATGGCTACACCTTC.

V is TRBV18 and J is TRBJ1-1; 7 bases map to TRBD1. This CDR3 is built from 13 residues. The junction had 6 bases not matched to a gene; V was cut back by 4 bases and J by 7 bases. The germline gives CDR1 KGHSH, CDR2 LQKENI. This chain's CDR3 is CASSLRQGDEAFF. CDR3 in DNA: TGTGCCAGCTCACTCCGACAGGGAGATGAAGCTTTCTTT.